This T cell receptor (beta chain) is from a study of T cells in Graves' hyperthyroidism and ophthalmopathy. This clonotype was found many times. What it recognizes is unknown. Points from the study as a whole: Peripheral blood also featured most of the thyroid clonotypes expanded above 0.001.

Researchers amplified the TCR beta CDR3 regions from RNA transcripts. The HTBI primer set was used in a first-round RT-PCR of the TCR CDR3. A single record per CDR3 protein comes from TCRdb applying MiXCR to the multiplex PCR reads. The repertoire holds roughly 500,000 distinct CDR3 sequences, about 15% seen once, with roughly 6.2% in the top ten. Uncontrolled infection, other autoimmune disease, pregnancy or lactation barred patients from enrollment. Diagnostic assessment was based on clinical symptoms, serum thyroxine and TRAb, thyroid ultrasound and orbital computed tomography. The CDR3 has 19 amino acids. Trimming took 2 bases from V and 0 from J; bases not matched to a gene: 14. Germline V CDR1 and CDR2: MNHEY, SVGAGI.

The sequenced sample consisted of blood. V gene TRBV6-5 combines with J gene TRBJ1-2; 8 nucleotides match TRBD1. This clonotype originated in a woman under 40 with Graves' hyperthyroidism that later progressed to Graves' ophthalmopathy. CDR3 amino acids: CASSYPLSSGQGTNYGYTF. The CDR3 region has the DNA TGTGCCAGCAGTTACCCCTTATCATCAGGACAGGGAACTAACTATGGCTACACCTTC.